This TCR beta chain was sequenced during a study of neurological immune-mediated disorders. Study outcomes and limitations: The study phylogenetically grouped the repertoires of 18 of 34 multiple sclerosis patients into one related-CDR3 cluster, a possible signature. Expansion of TCR clones was greatest in HTLV-1-associated myelopathy and smallest in multiple sclerosis, where it fell below that of healthy controls. Neither clinical nor MRI features were found to be associated with the multiple sclerosis repertoire cluster.

On this clonotype: Its antigen is currently unknown.

The cDNA was generated by 5'RACE with 10-nucleotide random UMIs. TCRdb independently ran MiXCR on the 5' RACE reads; one entry per CDR3 protein. The sample lists approximately 68,000 distinct CDR3 sequences, around 5% occurring once. The CDR3 consists of 15 residues. CDR1 is MNHNY and CDR2 is SVGAGI in the germline V gene (reference sequence). Trimming took 4 bases from V and 4 from J; bases not matched to a gene: 2. Sequencing input: PBMCs. The genes are TRBV6-6 and TRBJ2-2; 11 bases agree with TRBD2. The receptor was derived from a woman in her seventies with multiple sclerosis. The CDR3 DNA reads as TGTGCCAGCAGTTCTAGCGGGAGGACCACCGGGGAGCTGTTTTTT. This gives the protein CASSSSGRTTGELFF.